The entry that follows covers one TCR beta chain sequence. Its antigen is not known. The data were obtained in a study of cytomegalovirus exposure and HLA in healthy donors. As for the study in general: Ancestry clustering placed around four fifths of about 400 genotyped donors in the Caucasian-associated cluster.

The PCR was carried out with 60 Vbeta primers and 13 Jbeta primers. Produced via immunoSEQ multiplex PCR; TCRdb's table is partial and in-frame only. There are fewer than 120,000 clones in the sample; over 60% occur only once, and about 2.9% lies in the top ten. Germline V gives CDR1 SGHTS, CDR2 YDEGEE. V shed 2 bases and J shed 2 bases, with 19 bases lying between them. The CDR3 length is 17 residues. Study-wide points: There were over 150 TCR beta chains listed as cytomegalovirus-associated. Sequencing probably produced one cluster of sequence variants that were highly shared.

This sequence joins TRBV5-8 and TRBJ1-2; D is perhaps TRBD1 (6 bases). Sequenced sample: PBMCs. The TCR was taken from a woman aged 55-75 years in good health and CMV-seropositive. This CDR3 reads CASSFPLKGGGNYGYTF. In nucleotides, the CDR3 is TGTGCCAGCAGCTTTCCGCTGAAGGGGGGGGGCAACTATGGCTACACCTTC.